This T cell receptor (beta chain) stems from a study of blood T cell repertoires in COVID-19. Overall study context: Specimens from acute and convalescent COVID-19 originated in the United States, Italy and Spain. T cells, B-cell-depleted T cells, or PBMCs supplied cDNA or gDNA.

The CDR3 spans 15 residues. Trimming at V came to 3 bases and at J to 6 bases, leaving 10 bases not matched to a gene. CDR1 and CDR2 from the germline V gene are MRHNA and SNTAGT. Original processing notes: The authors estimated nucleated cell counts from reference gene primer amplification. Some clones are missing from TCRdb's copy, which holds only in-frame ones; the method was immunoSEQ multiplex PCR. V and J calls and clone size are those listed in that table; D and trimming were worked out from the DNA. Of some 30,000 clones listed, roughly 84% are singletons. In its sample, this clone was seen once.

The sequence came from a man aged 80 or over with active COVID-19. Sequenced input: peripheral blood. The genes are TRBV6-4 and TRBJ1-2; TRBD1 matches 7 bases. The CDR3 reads CASSDKTRDSDGYTF. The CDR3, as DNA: TGTGCCAGCAGTGATAAGACCCGGGACAGCGATGGCTACACCTTC.